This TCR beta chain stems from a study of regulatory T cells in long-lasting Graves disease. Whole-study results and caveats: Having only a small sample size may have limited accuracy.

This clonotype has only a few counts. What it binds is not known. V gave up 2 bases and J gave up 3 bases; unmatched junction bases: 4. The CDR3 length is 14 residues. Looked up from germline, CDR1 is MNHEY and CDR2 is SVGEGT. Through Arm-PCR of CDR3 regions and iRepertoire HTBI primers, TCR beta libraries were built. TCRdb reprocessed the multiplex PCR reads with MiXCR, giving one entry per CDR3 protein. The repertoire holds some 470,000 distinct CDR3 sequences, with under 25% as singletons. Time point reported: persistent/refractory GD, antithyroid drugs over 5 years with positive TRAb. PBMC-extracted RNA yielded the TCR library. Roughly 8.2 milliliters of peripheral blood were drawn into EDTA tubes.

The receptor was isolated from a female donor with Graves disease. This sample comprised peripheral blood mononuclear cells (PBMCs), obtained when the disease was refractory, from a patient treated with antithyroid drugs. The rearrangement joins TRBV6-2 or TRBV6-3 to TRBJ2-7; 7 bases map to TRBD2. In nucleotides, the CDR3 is TGTGCCAGCAGTTACGCAGCGGGGCACTACGAGCAGTACTTC. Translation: CASSYAAGHYEQYF.